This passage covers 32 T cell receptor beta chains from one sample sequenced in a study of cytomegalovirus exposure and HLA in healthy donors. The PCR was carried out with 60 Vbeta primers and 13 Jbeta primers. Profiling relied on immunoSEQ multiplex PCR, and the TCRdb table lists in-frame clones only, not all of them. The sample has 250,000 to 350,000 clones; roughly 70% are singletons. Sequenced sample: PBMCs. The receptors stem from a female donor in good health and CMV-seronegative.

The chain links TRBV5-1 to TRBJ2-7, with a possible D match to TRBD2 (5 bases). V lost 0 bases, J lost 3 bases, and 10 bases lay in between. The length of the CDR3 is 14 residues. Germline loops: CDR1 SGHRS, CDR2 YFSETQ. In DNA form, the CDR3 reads TGCGCCAGCAGCTTGGTCGGGATGGGCTACGAGCAGTACTTC. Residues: CASSLVGMGYEQYF.

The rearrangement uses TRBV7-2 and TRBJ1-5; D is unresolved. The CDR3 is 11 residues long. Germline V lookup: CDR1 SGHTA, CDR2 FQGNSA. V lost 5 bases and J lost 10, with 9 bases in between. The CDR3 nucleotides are TGTGCCAGCAGCGTTAGAGGTCCCCAGCATTTT. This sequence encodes CASSVRGPQHF. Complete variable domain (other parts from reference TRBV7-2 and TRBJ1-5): GAGVSQSPSNKVTEKGKDVELRCDPISGHTALYWYRQSLGQGLEFLIYFQGNSAPDKSGLPSDRFSAERTGGSVSTLTIQRTQQEDSAVYLCASSVRGPQHFGDGTRLSIL.

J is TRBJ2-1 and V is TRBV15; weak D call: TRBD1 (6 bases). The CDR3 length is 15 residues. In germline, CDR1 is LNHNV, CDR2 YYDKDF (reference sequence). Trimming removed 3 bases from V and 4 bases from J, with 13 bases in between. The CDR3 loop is CATSRDSPLYNEQFF. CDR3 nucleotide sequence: TGTGCCACCAGCAGGGACAGTCCATTATACAATGAGCAGTTCTTC.

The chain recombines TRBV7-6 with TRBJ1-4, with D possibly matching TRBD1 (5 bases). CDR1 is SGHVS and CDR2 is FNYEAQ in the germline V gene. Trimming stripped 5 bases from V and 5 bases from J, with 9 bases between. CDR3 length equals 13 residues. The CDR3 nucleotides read TGTGCCAGCAGCGAAGACAGAAATGAAAAACTGTTTTTT. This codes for CASSEDRNEKLFF.

CDR3: CASSLSQGGTGELFF. Here the CDR3 DNA reads TGTGCCAGCAGCTTGAGTCAGGGAGGCACCGGGGAGCTGTTTTTT. The chain carries TRBV11-2 and TRBJ2-2, with a possible D match to TRBD2 (6 bases). The CDR3 runs 15 residues. CDR1 and CDR2 (germline): SGHAT, FQNNGV. With 3 bases removed from V and 4 bases from J, the gap between germline ends came to 12 bases.

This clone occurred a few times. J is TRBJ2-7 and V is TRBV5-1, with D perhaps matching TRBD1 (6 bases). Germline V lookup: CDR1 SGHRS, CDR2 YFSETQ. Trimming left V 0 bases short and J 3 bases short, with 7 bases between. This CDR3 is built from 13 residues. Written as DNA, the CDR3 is TGCGCCAGCAGCTTGGAACAGGGCTACGAGCAGTACTTC. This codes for CASSLEQGYEQYF. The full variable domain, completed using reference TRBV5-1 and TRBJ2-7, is KAGVTQTPRYLIKTRGQQVTLSCSPISGHRSVSWYQQTPGQGLQFLFEYFSETQRNKGNFPGRFSGRQFSNSRSEMNVSTLELGDSALYLCASSLEQGYEQYFGPGTRLTVT.

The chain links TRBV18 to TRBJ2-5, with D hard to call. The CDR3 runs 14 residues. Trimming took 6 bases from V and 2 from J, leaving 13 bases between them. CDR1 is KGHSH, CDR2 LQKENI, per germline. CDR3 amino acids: CASSPTTAQETQYF. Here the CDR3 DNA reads TGTGCCAGCTCGCCTACGACTGCTCAAGAGACCCAGTACTTC.

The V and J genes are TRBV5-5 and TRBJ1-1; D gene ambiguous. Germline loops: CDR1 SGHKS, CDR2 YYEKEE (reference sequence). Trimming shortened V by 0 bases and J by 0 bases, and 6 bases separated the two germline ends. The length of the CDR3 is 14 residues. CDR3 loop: CASSLERMNTEAFF. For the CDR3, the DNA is TGTGCCAGCAGCTTGGAGAGGATGAACACTGAAGCTTTCTTT.

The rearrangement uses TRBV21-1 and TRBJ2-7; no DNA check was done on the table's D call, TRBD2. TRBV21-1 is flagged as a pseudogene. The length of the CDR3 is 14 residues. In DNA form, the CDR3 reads TGTGCCAGCAGCCCAAGATGCGGGGGCTACGAGCAGTACTTC. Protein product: CASSPRCGGYEQYF.

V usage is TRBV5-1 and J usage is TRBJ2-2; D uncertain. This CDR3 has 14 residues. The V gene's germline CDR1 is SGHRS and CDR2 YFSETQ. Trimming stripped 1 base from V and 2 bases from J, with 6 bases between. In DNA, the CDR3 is TGCGCCAGCAGCTTGACTTCTAACACCGGGGAGCTGTTTTTT. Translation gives CASSLTSNTGELFF. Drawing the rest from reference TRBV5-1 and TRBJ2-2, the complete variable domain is KAGVTQTPRYLIKTRGQQVTLSCSPISGHRSVSWYQQTPGQGLQFLFEYFSETQRNKGNFPGRFSGRQFSNSRSEMNVSTLELGDSALYLCASSLTSNTGELFFGEGSRLTVL.

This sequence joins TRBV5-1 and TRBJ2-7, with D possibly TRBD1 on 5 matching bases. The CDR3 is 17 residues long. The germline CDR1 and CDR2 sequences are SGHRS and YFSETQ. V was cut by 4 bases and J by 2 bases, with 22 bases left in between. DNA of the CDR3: TGCGCCAGCAGCAGCCAGCCAGGGTCTTCCCCTCCCTACGAGCAGTACTTC. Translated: CASSSQPGSSPPYEQYF.

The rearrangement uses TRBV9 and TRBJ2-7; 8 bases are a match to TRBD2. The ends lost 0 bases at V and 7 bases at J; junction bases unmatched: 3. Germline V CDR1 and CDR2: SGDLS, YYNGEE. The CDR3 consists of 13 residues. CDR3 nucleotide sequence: TGTGCCAGCAGCGTAGCGGCTAGCGGGGAGCAGTACTTC. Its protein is CASSVAASGEQYF.

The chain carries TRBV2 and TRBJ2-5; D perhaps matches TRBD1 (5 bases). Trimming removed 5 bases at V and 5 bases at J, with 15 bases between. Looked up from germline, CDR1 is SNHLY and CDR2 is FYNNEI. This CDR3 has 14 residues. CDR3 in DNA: TGTGCCAGCAGTCATGACAGACAAGTGGAGACCCAGTACTTC. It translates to CASSHDRQVETQYF.

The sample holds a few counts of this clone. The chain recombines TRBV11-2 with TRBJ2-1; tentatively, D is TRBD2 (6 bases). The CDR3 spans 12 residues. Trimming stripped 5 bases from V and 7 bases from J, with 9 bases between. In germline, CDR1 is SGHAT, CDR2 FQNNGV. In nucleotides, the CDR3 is TGTGCCAGCAGCCAAGGAGGGAATGAGCAGTTCTTC. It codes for CASSQGGNEQFF.

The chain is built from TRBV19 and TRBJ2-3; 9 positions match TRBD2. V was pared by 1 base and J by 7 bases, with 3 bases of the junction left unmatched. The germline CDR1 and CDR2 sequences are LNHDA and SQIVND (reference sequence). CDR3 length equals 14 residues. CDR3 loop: CASSIGLAAHTQYF. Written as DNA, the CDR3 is TGTGCCAGTAGTATAGGACTAGCGGCACATACGCAGTATTTT.

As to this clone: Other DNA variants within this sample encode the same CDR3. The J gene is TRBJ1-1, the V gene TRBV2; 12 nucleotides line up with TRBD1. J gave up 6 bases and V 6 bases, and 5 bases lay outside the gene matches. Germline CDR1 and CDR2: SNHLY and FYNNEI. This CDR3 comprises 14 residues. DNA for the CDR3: TGTGCCAGCAGGGTAGGGACAGGGGGCGCTGAAGCTTTCTTT. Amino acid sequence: CASRVGTGGAEAFF.

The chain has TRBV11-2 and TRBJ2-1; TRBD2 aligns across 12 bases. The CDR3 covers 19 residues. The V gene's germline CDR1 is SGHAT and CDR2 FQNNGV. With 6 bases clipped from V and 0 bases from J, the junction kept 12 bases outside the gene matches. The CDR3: CASSVRLAGASNSYNEQFF. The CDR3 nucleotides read TGTGCCAGCAGTGTTAGACTAGCGGGAGCGTCAAACTCCTACAATGAGCAGTTCTTC. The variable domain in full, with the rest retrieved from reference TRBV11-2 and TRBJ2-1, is EAGVAQSPRYKIIEKRQSVAFWCNPISGHATLYWYQQILGQGPKLLIQFQNNGVVDDSQLPKDRFSAERLKGVDSTLKIQPAKLEDSAVYLCASSVRLAGASNSYNEQFFGPGTRLTVL.

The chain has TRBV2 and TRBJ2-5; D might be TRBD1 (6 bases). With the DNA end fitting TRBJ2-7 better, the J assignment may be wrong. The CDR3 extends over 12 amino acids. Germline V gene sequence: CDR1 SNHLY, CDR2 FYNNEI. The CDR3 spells CASMGRGYEQYF. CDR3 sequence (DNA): TGTGCCAGCATGGGCAGGGGCTACGAGCAGTACTTC.

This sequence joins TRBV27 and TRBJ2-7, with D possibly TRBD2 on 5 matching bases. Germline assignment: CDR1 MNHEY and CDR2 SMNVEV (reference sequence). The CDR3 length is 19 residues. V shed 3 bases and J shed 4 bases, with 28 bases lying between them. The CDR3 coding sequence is TGTGCCAGCAGTTTTGCGAAACTTGGCAGCGGTCCAATTATTTACGAGCAGTACTTC. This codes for CASSFAKLGSGPIIYEQYF.

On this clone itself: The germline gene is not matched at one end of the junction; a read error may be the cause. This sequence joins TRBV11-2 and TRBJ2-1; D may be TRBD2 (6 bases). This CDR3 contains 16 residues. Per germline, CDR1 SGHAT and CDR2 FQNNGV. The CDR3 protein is CASSLDGEVPYNEQFF. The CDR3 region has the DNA TGTGCCAGCAGCCTAGACGGGGAGGTCCCCTACAATGAGCAGTTCTTC.

The DNA for the CDR3 is TGCGCCAGCAGCCAACTTAGCGGGAGACCACTTAGCACAGATACGCAGTATTTT. Its protein is CASSQLSGRPLSTDTQYF. The J gene is TRBJ2-3, the V gene TRBV5-1; 9 bases are a match to TRBD2. There are 18 residues in the CDR3. Germline assignment: CDR1 SGHRS and CDR2 YFSETQ. J lost 0 bases, V lost 4 bases, and 12 bases had no gene match.

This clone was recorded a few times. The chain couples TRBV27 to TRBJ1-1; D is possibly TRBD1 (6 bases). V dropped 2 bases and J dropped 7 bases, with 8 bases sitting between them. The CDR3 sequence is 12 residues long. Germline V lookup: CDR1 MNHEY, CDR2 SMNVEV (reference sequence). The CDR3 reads CASSLTGNEAFF. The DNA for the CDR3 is TGTGCCAGCAGTTTAACAGGGAATGAAGCTTTCTTT.

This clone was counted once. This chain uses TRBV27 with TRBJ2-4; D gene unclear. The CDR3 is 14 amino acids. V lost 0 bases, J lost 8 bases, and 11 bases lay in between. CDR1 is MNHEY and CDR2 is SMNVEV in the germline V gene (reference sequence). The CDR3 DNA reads TGTGCCAGCAGTTTATCGGGCGCTAAAGACATTCAGTACTTC. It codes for CASSLSGAKDIQYF.

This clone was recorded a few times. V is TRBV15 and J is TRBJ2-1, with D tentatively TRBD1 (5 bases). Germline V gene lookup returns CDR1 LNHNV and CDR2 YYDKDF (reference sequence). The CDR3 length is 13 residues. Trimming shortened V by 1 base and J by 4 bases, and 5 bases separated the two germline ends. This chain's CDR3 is CATSRAGYNEQFF. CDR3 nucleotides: TGTGCCACCAGCAGAGCAGGGTACAATGAGCAGTTCTTC.

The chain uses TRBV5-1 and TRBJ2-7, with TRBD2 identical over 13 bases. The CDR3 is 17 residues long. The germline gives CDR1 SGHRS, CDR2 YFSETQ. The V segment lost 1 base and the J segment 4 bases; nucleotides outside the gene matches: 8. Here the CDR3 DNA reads TGCGCCAGCAGCTTGAGACTAGCGGGAGGCCTGGGGTACGAGCAGTACTTC. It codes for CASSLRLAGGLGYEQYF.

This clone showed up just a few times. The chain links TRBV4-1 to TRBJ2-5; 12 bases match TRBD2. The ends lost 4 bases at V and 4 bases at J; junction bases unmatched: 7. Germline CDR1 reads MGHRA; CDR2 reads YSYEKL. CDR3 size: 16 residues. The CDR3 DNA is TGCGCCAGCAGCCCGCGACTAGCGGGAGTCTCAGAGACCCAGTACTTC. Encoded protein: CASSPRLAGVSETQYF.

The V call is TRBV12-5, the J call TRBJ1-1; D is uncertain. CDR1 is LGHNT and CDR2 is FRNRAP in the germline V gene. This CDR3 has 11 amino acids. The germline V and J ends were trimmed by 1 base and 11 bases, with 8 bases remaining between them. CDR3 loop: CASGLGGRAFF. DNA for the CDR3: TGTGCTAGTGGTTTGGGCGGTCGGGCTTTCTTT.

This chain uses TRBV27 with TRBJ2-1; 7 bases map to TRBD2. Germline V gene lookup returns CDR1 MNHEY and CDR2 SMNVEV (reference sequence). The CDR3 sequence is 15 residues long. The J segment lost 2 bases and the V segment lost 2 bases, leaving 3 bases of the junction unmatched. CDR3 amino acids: CASSLGRAPYNEQFF. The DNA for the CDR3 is TGTGCCAGCAGTTTAGGGAGGGCCCCCTACAATGAGCAGTTCTTC.

CDR3 coding DNA: TGTGCTAGTGCCATCACGGCAACTAATGAAAAACTGTTTTTT. Translated: CASAITATNEKLFF. This chain joins TRBV12-5 and TRBJ1-4, with unresolved D. The germline V gene has CDR1 LGHNT and CDR2 FRNRAP. V was clipped by 7 bases and J by 0 bases, with 9 bases between them. The CDR3 extends over 14 amino acids.

This CDR3 reads CASSLRGATYMNTEAFF. The CDR3 DNA is TGTGCCAGCAGCTTGCGGGGGGCAACCTATATGAACACTGAAGCTTTCTTT. The chain couples TRBV5-5 to TRBJ1-1; weak D call: TRBD1 (6 bases). In germline, CDR1 is SGHKS, CDR2 YYEKEE (reference sequence). With 1 base removed from V and 0 bases from J, the gap between germline ends came to 16 bases. This CDR3 is 17 amino acids long.

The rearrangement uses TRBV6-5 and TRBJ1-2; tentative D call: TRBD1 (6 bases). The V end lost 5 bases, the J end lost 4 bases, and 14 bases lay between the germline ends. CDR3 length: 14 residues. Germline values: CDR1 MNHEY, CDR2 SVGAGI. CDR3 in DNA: TGTGCCAGCAGTCCTACAGGGAACGTCTATGGCTACACCTTC. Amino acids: CASSPTGNVYGYTF.

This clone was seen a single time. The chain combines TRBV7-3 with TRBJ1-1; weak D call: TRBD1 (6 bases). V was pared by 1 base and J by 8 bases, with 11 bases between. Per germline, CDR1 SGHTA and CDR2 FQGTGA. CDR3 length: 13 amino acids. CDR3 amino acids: CASSLKRDMEAFF. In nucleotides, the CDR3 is TGTGCCAGCAGCTTAAAACGGGACATGGAAGCTTTCTTT. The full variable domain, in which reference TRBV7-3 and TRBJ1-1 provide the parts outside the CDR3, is GAGVSQTPSNKVTEKGKYVELRCDPISGHTALYWYRQSLGQGPEFLIYFQGTGAADDSGLPNDRFFAVRPEGSVSTLKIQRTERGDSAVYLCASSLKRDMEAFFGQGTRLTVV.